Following are 20 T cell receptor beta chains from one sample sequenced in a study of shared clonotypes between healthy human individuals. Naive CD8 cells lacked CD45RO, underwent positive selection for CCR7 and left out terminally differentiated effector memory CD45RA+ cells. Assay used: immunoSEQ multiplex PCR; TCRdb lists only in-frame clones, some missing. The table has 800,000 to 950,000 clones, roughly 96% seen once. Material: naive CD8+ T cells sorted from blood. These receptors were taken from a man aged 30 to 39 in good health.

The chain couples TRBV7-6 to TRBJ2-1; TRBD2 agrees at 11 bases. The CDR3 loop spans 18 amino acids. V lost 0 bases to trimming and J lost 8 bases; unmatched junction nucleotides: 12. Germline loops: CDR1 SGHVS, CDR2 FNYEAQ. The CDR3 DNA sequence: TGTGCCAGCAGCTTAGCAATAGCGGGAGGGGTGGTGTCTGATGAGCAGTTCTTC. Its protein is CASSLAIAGGVVSDEQFF.

This chain joins TRBV18 and TRBJ2-7; the D gene is possibly TRBD2 (5 bases). Trimming left V 6 bases short and J 2 bases short, with 11 bases between. Germline CDR1 is KGHSH and CDR2 is LQKENI. The CDR3 covers 13 residues. The CDR3 sequence: CASSGGPTYEQYF. In DNA, the CDR3 is TGTGCCAGCTCGGGCGGGCCTACCTACGAGCAGTACTTC.

The V and J genes are TRBV10-3 and TRBJ2-3; 15 bases line up with TRBD2. The CDR3 totals 16 residues. Germline values: CDR1 ENHRY, CDR2 SYGVKD. The V and J ends lost 5 bases and 4 bases, in that order; junction bases with no gene match: 4. CDR3 DNA: TGTGCCATCAGTCCGGGGACTAGCGGGAGGTCAGATACGCAGTATTTT. Protein product: CAISPGTSGRSDTQYF.

The J gene is TRBJ2-3, the V gene TRBV11-2, with 9 bases fitting TRBD2. Germline V gene lookup returns CDR1 SGHAT and CDR2 FQNNGV. The CDR3 extends over 14 amino acids. The trim removed 5 bases at V and 1 base at J, leaving 1 base unmatched. CDR3 coding DNA: TGTGCCAGCAGCCGGACTAGCGGCACAGATACGCAGTATTTT. Translation gives CASSRTSGTDTQYF.

The gene calls are TRBV19 and TRBJ2-7, with 7 positions matching TRBD1. The V gene end was trimmed by 7 bases and the J gene end by 4 bases; junction bases not matched to a gene: 10. The CDR3 sequence is 14 residues long. CDR1 and CDR2 (germline): LNHDA, SQIVND (reference sequence). CDR3 nucleotides: TGTGCCAGTAACAACCGGGACAGAGTATACGAGCAGTACTTC. This encodes CASNNRDRVYEQYF. Full variable domain (outside the CDR3, taken from reference TRBV19 and TRBJ2-7): DGGITQSPKYLFRKEGQNVTLSCEQNLNHDAMYWYRQDPGQGLRLIYYSQIVNDFQKGDIAEGYSVSREKKESFPLTVTSAQKNPTAFYLCASNNRDRVYEQYFGPGTRLTVT.

The gene calls are TRBV5-1 and TRBJ1-5; 9 bases are a match to TRBD1. Germline V lookup: CDR1 SGHRS, CDR2 YFSETQ. With 4 bases clipped from V and 6 bases from J, the junction kept 5 bases outside the gene matches. This CDR3 contains 14 residues. In nucleotides, the CDR3 is TGCGCCAGCAGCCCCGACAGGGGGAGTCAGCCCCAGCATTTT. Translation: CASSPDRGSQPQHF.

The J gene is TRBJ1-5, the V gene TRBV19, with a possible D match to TRBD1 (5 bases). CDR1 LNHDA and CDR2 SQIVND come from the germline V gene (reference sequence). The CDR3 runs 17 residues. Deletions cut 4 bases from V and 1 base from J, with 17 bases between. CDR3 in amino acids: CASSRTQGLGSNQPQHF. DNA of the CDR3: TGTGCCAGTAGTAGGACCCAGGGTTTGGGGAGCAATCAGCCCCAGCATTTT.

CDR3 region: CASSKQGANEKLFF. CDR3 DNA: TGTGCCAGCAGCAAACAGGGAGCTAATGAAAAACTGTTTTTT. The chain is built from TRBV7-6 and TRBJ1-4; D may be TRBD1 (6 bases). V was pared by 5 bases and J by 3 bases, with 10 bases between. There are 14 residues in the CDR3. The germline CDR1 and CDR2 sequences are SGHVS and FNYEAQ.

This chain joins TRBV29-1 and TRBJ2-5, with a possible D match to TRBD2 (5 bases). The germline V and J ends were trimmed by 4 bases and 4 bases, with 10 bases remaining between them. The CDR3 has 12 residues. CDR1 is SQVTM, CDR2 ANQGSEA, per germline. The CDR3 DNA follows: TGCAGCGTTGGAGTTCGGGGAGAGACCCAGTACTTC. Residues: CSVGVRGETQYF.

This clone was seen a few times. The chain uses TRBV4-1 and TRBJ2-2; D is undetermined. The CDR3 contains 14 residues. V lost 5 bases to trimming and J lost 12 bases, with 19 bases between them. The germline gives CDR1 MGHRA, CDR2 YSYEKL. For the CDR3, the DNA is TGCGCCAGCAGCGGAAGTGGGTCGACGTCTCAGCTGTTTTTT. Protein: CASSGSGSTSQLFF.

The genes are TRBV6-5 and TRBJ2-1; D is unclear. The CDR3 sequence is 12 residues long. Germline loops: CDR1 MNHEY, CDR2 SVGAGI. V gave up 8 bases and J gave up 0 bases, with 5 bases separating them. The CDR3 coding sequence is TGTGCCAGCGGAAACTCCTACAATGAGCAGTTCTTC. As protein: CASGNSYNEQFF.

A word on this clone: This specimen includes other DNA sequences encoding the same CDR3. The gene calls are TRBV9 and TRBJ2-2, with D uncertain. The V end lost 0 bases, the J end lost 5 bases, and 8 bases lay between the germline ends. The CDR3 runs to 14 residues. The V gene's germline CDR1 is SGDLS and CDR2 YYNGEE. The CDR3 coding sequence is TGTGCCAGCAGCGTAGGGGTCGGGACCGGGGAGCTGTTTTTT. Its protein is CASSVGVGTGELFF.

With respect to this clone: This specimen includes other DNA sequences encoding the same CDR3. The genes are TRBV2 and TRBJ1-1; a weak D match, TRBD1 (5 bases). Germline values: CDR1 SNHLY, CDR2 FYNNEI. V lost 7 bases and J 5 bases, leaving 8 bases between the germline ends. The CDR3 covers 11 residues. Here the CDR3 DNA reads TGTGCCAGCAATGGGGGGACTGAAGCTTTCTTT. It specifies CASNGGTEAFF.

J is TRBJ2-7 and V is TRBV7-3, with 12 bases aligning to TRBD1. This CDR3 is 15 amino acids long. Germline trimming cut 5 bases from V and 5 bases from J; bases unmatched to any gene: 7. Per the germline V gene, CDR1 is SGHTA and CDR2 is FQGTGA. The DNA of the CDR3 is TGTGCCAGCAGCCAAACCGGGACAGGGGGCGACGAGCAGTACTTC. Its translation is CASSQTGTGGDEQYF.

The chain has TRBV7-6 and TRBJ2-7; TRBD2 matches at 11 bases. This CDR3 is built from 15 residues. Germline loops: CDR1 SGHVS, CDR2 FNYEAQ. V trimming: 4 bases; J trimming: 4 bases; junction bases outside the gene matches: 6. This CDR3 reads CASSSTGTSGYEQYF. Written as DNA, the CDR3 is TGTGCCAGCAGCTCCACCGGGACTAGCGGATACGAGCAGTACTTC.

J is TRBJ2-2 and V is TRBV5-1; D gene ambiguous. The germline V gene encodes CDR1 SGHRS and CDR2 YFSETQ. The germline V and J ends were trimmed by 0 bases and 0 bases, with 6 bases remaining between them. The CDR3 runs to 15 residues. The CDR3 region has the DNA TGCGCCAGCAGCTTGGGGGTAGCGAACACCGGGGAGCTGTTTTTT. This gives the protein CASSLGVANTGELFF.

Comments on this clone: The same CDR3 also results from other DNA sequences found in this sample. The V and J genes are TRBV27 and TRBJ2-5, with D unclear. Germline V gene sequence: CDR1 MNHEY, CDR2 SMNVEV (reference sequence). V lost 1 base to trimming and J lost 2 bases, with 8 bases between them. The CDR3 contains 14 residues. CDR3 sequence (DNA): TGTGCCAGCAGTTTATTGGGCCCTCAAGAGACCCAGTACTTC. This gives the protein CASSLLGPQETQYF.

The rearrangement joins TRBV10-1 to TRBJ2-3; D tentatively fits TRBD1 or TRBD2 (5 bases each). Germline V gene lookup returns CDR1 WNHNN and CDR2 SYGVQD (reference sequence). This CDR3 is built from 14 residues. Trimming shortened V by 4 bases and J by 2 bases, and 10 bases separated the two germline ends. CDR3 amino acids: CASSGWGNTDTQYF. In nucleotides, the CDR3 is TGCGCCAGCAGTGGATGGGGGAACACAGATACGCAGTATTTT.

J is TRBJ2-5 and V is TRBV11-2; 9 bases align to TRBD2. CDR1 is SGHAT and CDR2 is FQNNGV in the germline V gene. V shed 0 bases and J 6 bases; nucleotides not matched to a gene: 8. This CDR3 has 16 residues. CDR3 loop: CASSLDPAGGGQTQYF. CDR3 nucleotide sequence: TGTGCCAGCAGCTTAGATCCAGCGGGGGGCGGCCAGACCCAGTACTTC.

The gene calls are TRBV13 and TRBJ1-2; the D is unclear. Trimming removed 5 bases from V and 6 bases from J, with 19 bases in between. Germline values: CDR1 PRHDT, CDR2 FYEKMQ (reference sequence). The CDR3 sequence is 15 residues long. The CDR3 sequence: CASSQRGIPLDGYTF. CDR3 nucleotide sequence: TGTGCCAGCAGCCAGAGAGGGATCCCACTGGATGGCTACACCTTC.